This T cell receptor (beta chain) was sequenced in a study of Ad26.COV2.S vaccination and SARS-CoV-2 variants (dated by TCRdb to about 2021). Some background on the complete study: Donors in the vaccine arm were drawn from COV1001, a multicentre, randomized, double-blind, placebo-controlled phase I-IIa trial testing Ad26.COV2.S in healthy adults. Ad26.COV2.S was administered intramuscularly at 5 x 10^10 or 1 x 10^11 viral particles, either as a single shot or as two shots given 56 days apart. The specificity and breadth of SARS-CoV-2-reactive T cell receptors after Ad26.COV2.S vaccination were assessed by TCRbeta repertoire sequencing. A total of about 30 samples were included in the TCR-sequenced set, comprising about 20 Ad26.COV2.S vaccine recipients, 5 placebo recipients and 8 SARS-CoV-2 convalescent individuals. Trial participants were randomized into five groups of five, in which low-dose or high-dose Ad26.COV2.S was given once or twice, or placebo was given on both occasions. Investigators remained blinded to trial group allocation during experiments and outcome assessment.

Of note for this clone: There is no known antigen for this receptor. No much larger clonotype is one base removed from it; base qualities were not supplied.

The CDR3, cysteine through phenylalanine, is 12 amino acids long. Only the CDR3 DNA stays, 36 bases, in frame from base 1. Based on the germline V gene (reference sequence), the CDR1 and CDR2 sequences are DFQATT and SNEGSKA. Trimming at the junction amounts to 3 bases on V and 3 bases on J, and the germline ends lie 8 bases apart. TCRbeta CDR3 regions were sequenced with the immunoSEQ Assay. After extraction, genomic DNA underwent amplification by bias-controlled multiplex PCR, followed by high-throughput sequencing. The published analysis was carried out like this. To quantify the absolute abundance of each unique TCRbeta CDR3 region, sequences were collapsed and filtered. T cell fraction was estimated by normalizing TCRbeta template counts to usable DNA, which was measured by amplifying reference genes present in all nucleated cells. Repertoire TCRs were annotated as SARS-CoV-2-specific by exact matching of V gene, CDR3 amino acid sequence and J gene to a known reactive TCR set. The reference SARS-CoV-2 TCR set came from MIRA and was filtered for enrichment in COVID-19-positive ImmuneCODE repertoires, removing public or cross-reactive TCRs. Based on the MIRA antigens, annotated TCRs were further analysed at the level of specific ORF or position within ORF. Breadth was defined as annotated unique rearrangements over total unique productive rearrangements; depth was the summed frequency of those rearrangements. Two-sided Wilcoxon rank-sum tests were applied when comparing TCR breadth between groups. What TCRdb holds here is the immuneACCESS table cut down to in-frame rearrangements. Part of the clones is not present; checked against another copy, under half of the missing clones reflect an unresolved V gene, and the others are unexplained. Clonal size and the V and J genes are those of that table, whereas D and trimming came from the DNA. Across this sample there are around 300,000 clones, with around 89% seen only once. Around 4.5% of the sample comes from the top ten.

The treatment or condition label here, explained by the study, means: around 19 received Ad26.COV2.S at low or high dose, single or two shots; about five received placebo; per-sample allocation not given. Repertoires of vaccine and placebo recipients were sequenced from samples collected on day 63 after the first injection. Between 29 July and 7 August 2020, Cohort 1b enrolled around 25 adults aged 18-55 years at one site in Boston, USA. Ad26.COV2.S was a replication-incompetent adenovirus type 26 vector that expressed a prefusion-stabilized SARS-CoV-2 spike protein derived from the original Wuhan strain. General study outcomes and caveats: Comparing responses between vaccine doses or regimens was not something the study was powered to do. The authors noted that the TCR breadth and depth analyses may have underestimated total T cell responses. Compared with placebo recipients, Ad26.COV2.S recipients showed higher spike-specific TCR breadth (P = 0.0014). Non-spike TCR breadth was comparable between vaccine and placebo recipients, consistent with the vaccine containing only spike. After vaccination, spike-specific CD8+ and CD4+ T cell responses were reported to show substantial breadth.

The sequence was collected from a person between 18 and 60 years old who received the Ad26.COV2.S COVID-19 vaccine or a placebo. The specimen was peripheral blood, collected in a trial of Ad26.COV2.S vaccine versus placebo. The V and J segments used are TRBV20-1 and TRBJ1-2; no D segment can be confidently identified. The CDR3 loop reads CSASGQDYGYTF. The base sequence is TGCAGTGCTAGTGGGCAAGACTATGGCTACACCTTC.